The source of this TCR beta chain is a study of CD8+ T cells in alopecia areata. About the research overall: Tofacitinib therapy lasting 6 to 18 months was followed by 6 months off drug.

CDR1 SQVTM and CDR2 ANQGSEA come from the germline V gene. The CDR3 sequence is 12 residues long. Deletions cut 6 bases from V and 1 base from J, with 9 bases between. From alopecia areata patients, lesional scalp punch biopsies and peripheral blood were collected. This clone was counted a few times. TCR sequencing used cDNA made by reverse transcription of extracted RNA. Produced via immunoSEQ multiplex PCR; TCRdb's table is partial and in-frame only. The sample includes 9,000 to 15,000 clones, around 60% of them seen just once. The TCR comes from a human donor with alopecia areata. Sequencing was carried out using skin. The chain joins TRBV29-1 to TRBJ1-1; a weak D match, TRBD1 (6 bases). As DNA, the CDR3 is TGCAGCGTCCTCAGGGGGAACACTGAAGCTTTCTTT. This codes for CSVLRGNTEAFF.